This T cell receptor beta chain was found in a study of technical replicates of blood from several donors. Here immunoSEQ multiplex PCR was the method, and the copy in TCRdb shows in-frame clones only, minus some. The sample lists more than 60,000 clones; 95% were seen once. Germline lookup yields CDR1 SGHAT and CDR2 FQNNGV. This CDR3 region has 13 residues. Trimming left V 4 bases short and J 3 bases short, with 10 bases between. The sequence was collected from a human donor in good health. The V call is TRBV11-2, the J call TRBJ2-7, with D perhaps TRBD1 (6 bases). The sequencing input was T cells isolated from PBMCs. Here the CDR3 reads CASSSPRGYEQYF. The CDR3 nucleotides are TGTGCCAGCAGCTCACCCAGGGGCTACGAGCAGTACTTC.